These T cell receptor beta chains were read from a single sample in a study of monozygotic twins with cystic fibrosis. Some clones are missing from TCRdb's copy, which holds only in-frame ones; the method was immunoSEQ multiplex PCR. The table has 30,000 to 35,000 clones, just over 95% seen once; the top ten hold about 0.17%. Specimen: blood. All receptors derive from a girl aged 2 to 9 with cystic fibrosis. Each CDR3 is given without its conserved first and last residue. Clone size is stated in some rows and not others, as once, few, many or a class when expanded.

ASSPDWRRLNTEAF,TRBV18,.,TRBJ1-1
ASSWDMMTYEQY,TRBV27,.,TRBJ2-7
ASSLRMGRGGTEAF,TRBV28,.,TRBJ1-1
ASSLVLIRFKNIQY,TRBV7-2,.,TRBJ2-4
ASSQVPPSQQF,TRBV4-1,.,TRBJ2-1
ASSLEGRPQQF,TRBV5-1,.,TRBJ2-1
AWSAGNIQY,TRBV30,.,TRBJ2-4
AISESYGQTIAYEQY,TRBV10-3,.,TRBJ2-7
ASSMVGTGNQPQH,TRBV19,once,TRBJ1-5
AISLQGQTEAF,TRBV10-3,.,TRBJ1-1
ASSLGGQVSTDTQY,TRBV5-4,.,TRBJ2-3
ASSLFGGRDNEQF,TRBV7-9,.,TRBJ2-1
ASRPPVGNYQPQH,TRBV23-1,.,TRBJ1-5
ASTVEAGVTEAF,TRBV7-9,once,TRBJ1-1
ASGRDRGGYT,TRBV7-8,.,TRBJ1-2
ASSLPGLAGGTDTQY,TRBV18,.,TRBJ2-3
ASSRLVGQGNDEQF,TRBV19,.,TRBJ2-1
ASSTGQRSTNEKLF,TRBV19,.,TRBJ1-4
ASSPEQGAPNEKLF,TRBV18,.,TRBJ1-4
SVEGRTGSTEAF,TRBV29-1,.,TRBJ1-1
ASSQGPGRGNTEAF,TRBV4-1,once,TRBJ1-1
ASCRETFENIQY,TRBV2,.,TRBJ2-4